What follows is one T cell receptor (beta chain) and its context. The CDR3 runs 14 residues. In germline, CDR1 is SGHRS, CDR2 YFSETQ. Trimming cost V 4 bases and J 0 bases, with 10 bases left between them. The data derive from a study of blood T cell repertoires in COVID-19. Assay used: immunoSEQ multiplex PCR; TCRdb lists only in-frame clones, some missing. Of roughly 26,000 clones in the sample, 92% were seen once. The gene calls are TRBV5-1 and TRBJ1-1; D is perhaps TRBD1 (5 bases). Sequencing was performed on peripheral blood. The clonotype comes from a human donor in a cohort sampled during active COVID-19. Here the CDR3 reads CASSLGTVNTEAFF. CDR3 DNA: TGCGCCAGCAGCCTGGGGACTGTGAACACTGAAGCTTTCTTT.